This T cell receptor beta chain was captured in a study of CD8+CD57+ T cells in acquired aplastic anemia. TCR beta VDJ and CDR3 profiles were obtained from a genomic DNA template. TCRdb independently ran MiXCR on the reads; one entry per CDR3 protein. The sample records about 160,000 distinct CDR3 sequences, around 48% being singletons. Trimming cost V 8 bases and J 0 bases; bases outside gene matches: 4. This CDR3 is built from 14 residues. CDR1 and CDR2 (germline): SNHLY, FYNNEI. Flow cytometry had shown expanded CD8+CD57+ cells in the patients chosen for sequencing. The TCR comes from a human donor with aplastic anemia. The J gene is TRBJ2-1, the V gene TRBV2, with 7 nucleotides matching TRBD1. The source material was sorted CD4+, CD8+, or CD8+CD57+ T cells (not recorded which) from PBMCs. The CDR3 sequence: CASGRQGSYNEQFF. DNA of the CDR3: TGTGCCAGCGGGAGACAGGGCTCCTACAATGAGCAGTTCTTC.